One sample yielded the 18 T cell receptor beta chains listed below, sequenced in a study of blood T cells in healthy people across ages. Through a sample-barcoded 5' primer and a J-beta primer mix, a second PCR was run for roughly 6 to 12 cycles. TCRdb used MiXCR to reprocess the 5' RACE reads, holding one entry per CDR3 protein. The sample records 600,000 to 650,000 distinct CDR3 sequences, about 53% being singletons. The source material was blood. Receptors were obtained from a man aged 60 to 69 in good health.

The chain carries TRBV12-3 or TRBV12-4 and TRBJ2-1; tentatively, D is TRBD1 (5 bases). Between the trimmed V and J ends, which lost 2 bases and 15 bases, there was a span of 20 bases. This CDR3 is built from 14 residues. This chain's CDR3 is CASSLKGVGTPRFF. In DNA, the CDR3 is TGTGCCAGCAGTTTAAAAGGGGTCGGCACCCCACGGTTCTTC.

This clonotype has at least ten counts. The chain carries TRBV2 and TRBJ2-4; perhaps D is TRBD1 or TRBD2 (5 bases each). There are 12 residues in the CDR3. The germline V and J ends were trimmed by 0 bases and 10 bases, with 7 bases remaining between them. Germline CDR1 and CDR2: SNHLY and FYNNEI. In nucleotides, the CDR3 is TGTGCCAGCAGTGAAGCGAGGGGTATTCAGTACTTC. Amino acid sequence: CASSEARGIQYF.

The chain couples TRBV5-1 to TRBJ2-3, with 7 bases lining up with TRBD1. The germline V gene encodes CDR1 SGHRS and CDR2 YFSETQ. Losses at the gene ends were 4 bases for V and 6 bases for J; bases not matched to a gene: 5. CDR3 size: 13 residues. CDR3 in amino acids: CASSRAGGDTQYF. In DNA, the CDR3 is TGCGCCAGCAGCCGCGCAGGGGGTGATACGCAGTATTTT.

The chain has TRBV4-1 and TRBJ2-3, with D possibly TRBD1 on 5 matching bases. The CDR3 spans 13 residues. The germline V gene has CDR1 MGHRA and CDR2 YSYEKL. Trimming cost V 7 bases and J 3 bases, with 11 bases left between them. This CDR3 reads CASKGIDTDTQYF. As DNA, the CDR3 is TGCGCCAGCAAGGGGATCGATACAGATACGCAGTATTTT.

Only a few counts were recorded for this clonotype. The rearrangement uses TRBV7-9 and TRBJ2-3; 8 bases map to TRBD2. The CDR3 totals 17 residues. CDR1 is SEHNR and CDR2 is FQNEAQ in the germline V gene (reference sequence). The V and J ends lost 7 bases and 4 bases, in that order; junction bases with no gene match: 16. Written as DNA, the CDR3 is TGTGCCAGCACCGTGACGGCGGGGGGCCTTCAAGCAGATACGCAGTATTTT. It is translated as CASTVTAGGLQADTQYF.

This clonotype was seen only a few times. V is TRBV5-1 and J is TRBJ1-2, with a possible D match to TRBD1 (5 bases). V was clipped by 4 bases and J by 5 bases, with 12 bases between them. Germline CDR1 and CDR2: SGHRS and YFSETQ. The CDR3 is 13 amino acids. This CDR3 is CASSVSEGYGYTF. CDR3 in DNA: TGCGCCAGCAGCGTCTCTGAGGGGTATGGCTACACCTTC.

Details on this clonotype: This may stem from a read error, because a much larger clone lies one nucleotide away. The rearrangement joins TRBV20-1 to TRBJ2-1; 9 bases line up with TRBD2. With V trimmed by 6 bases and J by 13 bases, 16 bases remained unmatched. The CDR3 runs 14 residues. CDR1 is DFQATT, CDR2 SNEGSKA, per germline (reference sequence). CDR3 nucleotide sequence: TGCAGTGCACGCTCCGGGACTAGCCAAGAGACCCAGTTCTTC. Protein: CSARSGTSQETQFF.

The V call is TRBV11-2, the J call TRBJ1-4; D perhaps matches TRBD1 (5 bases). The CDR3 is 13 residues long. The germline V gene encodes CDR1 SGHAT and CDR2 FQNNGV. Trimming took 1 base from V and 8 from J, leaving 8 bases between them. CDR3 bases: TGTGCCAGCAGCTTAGTAACAGGCGAAAAACTGTTTTTT. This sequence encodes CASSLVTGEKLFF.

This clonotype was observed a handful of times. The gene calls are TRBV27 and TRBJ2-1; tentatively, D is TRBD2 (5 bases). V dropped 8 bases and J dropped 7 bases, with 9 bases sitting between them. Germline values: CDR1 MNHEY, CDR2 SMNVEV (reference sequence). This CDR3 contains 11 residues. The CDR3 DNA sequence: TGTGCCAGCTTCGGGATGAATGAGCAGTTCTTC. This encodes CASFGMNEQFF.

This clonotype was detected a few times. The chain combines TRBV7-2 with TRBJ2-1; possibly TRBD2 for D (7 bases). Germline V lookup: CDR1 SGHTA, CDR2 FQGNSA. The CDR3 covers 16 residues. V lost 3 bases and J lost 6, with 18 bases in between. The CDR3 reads CASSFRGGASGNEQFF. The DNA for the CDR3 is TGTGCCAGCAGCTTCAGAGGGGGGGCCTCGGGCAATGAGCAGTTCTTC.

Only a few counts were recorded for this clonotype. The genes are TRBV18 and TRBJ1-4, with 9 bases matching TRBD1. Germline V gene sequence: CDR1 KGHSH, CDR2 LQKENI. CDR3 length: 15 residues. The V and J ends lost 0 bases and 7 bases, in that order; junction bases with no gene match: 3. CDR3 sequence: CASSPPGQGGEKLFF. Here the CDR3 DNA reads TGTGCCAGCTCACCACCGGGACAGGGTGGTGAAAAACTGTTTTTT. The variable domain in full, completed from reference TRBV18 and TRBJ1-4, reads NAGVMQNPRHLVRRRGQEARLRCSPMKGHSHVYWYRQLPEEGLKFMVYLQKENIIDESGMPKERFSAEFPKEGPSILRIQQVVRGDSAAYFCASSPPGQGGEKLFFGSGTQLSVL.

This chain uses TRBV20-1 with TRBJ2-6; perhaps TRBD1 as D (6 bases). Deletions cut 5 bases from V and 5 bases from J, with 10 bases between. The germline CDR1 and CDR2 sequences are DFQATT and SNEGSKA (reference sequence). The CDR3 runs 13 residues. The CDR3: CSAGQSRANVLTF. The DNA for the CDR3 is TGCAGTGCTGGACAGTCCCGGGCCAACGTCCTGACTTTC.

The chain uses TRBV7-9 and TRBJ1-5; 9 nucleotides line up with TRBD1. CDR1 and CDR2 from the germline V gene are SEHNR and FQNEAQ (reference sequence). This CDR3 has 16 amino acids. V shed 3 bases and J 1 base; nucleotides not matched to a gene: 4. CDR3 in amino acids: CASSFGTGISNQPQHF. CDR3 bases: TGTGCCAGCAGCTTCGGGACAGGGATAAGCAATCAGCCCCAGCATTTT. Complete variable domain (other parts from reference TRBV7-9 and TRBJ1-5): DTGVSQNPRHKITKRGQNVTFRCDPISEHNRLYWYRQTLGQGPEFLTYFQNEAQLEKSRLLSDRFSAERPKGSFSTLEIQRTEQGDSAMYLCASSFGTGISNQPQHFGDGTRLSIL.

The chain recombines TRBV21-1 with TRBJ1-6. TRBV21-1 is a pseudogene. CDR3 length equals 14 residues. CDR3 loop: CASPKPAMNSPLHF. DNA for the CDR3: TGTGCCAGCCCTAAACCGGCCATGAATTCACCCCTCCACTTT.

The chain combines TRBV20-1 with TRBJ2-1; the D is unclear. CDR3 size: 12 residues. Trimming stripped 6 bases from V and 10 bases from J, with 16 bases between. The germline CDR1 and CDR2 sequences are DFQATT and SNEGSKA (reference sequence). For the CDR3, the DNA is TGCAGTGCGACCTCCGATAGGCGCGAGCAGTTCTTC. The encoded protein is CSATSDRREQFF.

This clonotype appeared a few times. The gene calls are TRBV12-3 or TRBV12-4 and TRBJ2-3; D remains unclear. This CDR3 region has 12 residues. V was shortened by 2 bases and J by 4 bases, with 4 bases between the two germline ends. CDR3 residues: CASSLSPDTQYF. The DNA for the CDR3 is TGTGCCAGCAGTTTATCGCCAGATACGCAGTATTTT.

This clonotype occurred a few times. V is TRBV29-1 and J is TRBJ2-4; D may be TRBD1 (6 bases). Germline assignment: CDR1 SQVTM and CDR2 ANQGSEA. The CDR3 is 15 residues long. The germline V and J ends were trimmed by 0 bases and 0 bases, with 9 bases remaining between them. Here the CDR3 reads CSVEEAGVAKNIQYF. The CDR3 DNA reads TGCAGCGTTGAAGAGGCAGGGGTAGCCAAAAACATTCAGTACTTC. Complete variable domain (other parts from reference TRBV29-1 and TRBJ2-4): SAVISQKPSRDICQRGTSLTIQCQVDSQVTMMFWYRQQPGQSLTLIATANQGSEATYESGFVIDKFPISRPNLTFSTLTVSNMSPEDSSIYLCSVEEAGVAKNIQYFGAGTRLSVL.

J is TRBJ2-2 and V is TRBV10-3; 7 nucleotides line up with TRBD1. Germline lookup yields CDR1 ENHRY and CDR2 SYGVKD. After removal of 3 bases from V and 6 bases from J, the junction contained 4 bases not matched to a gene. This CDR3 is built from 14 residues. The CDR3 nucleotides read TGTGCCATCAGTGAAAGACAGGGCCCCGGGGAGCTGTTTTTT. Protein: CAISERQGPGELFF.